This TCR beta chain was sequenced during a study of technical replicates of blood from several donors. V shed 4 bases, J shed 2 bases, and the junction held 5 bases outside the gene matches. CDR1 is SEHNR, CDR2 FQNEAQ, per germline (reference sequence). CDR3 size: 14 residues. The table came from immunoSEQ multiplex PCR; TCRdb's copy has only in-frame clones and leaves some out. The profile shows 85,000 to 90,000 clones, under 95% of them singletons. V is TRBV7-9 and J is TRBJ2-7, with 7 bases lining up with TRBD1. The sample consisted of T cells isolated from PBMCs. The source of this sequence is a human donor in good health. The DNA for the CDR3 is TGTGCCAGCAGCTCGACAGGGACAGCCTACGAGCAGTACTTC. Its protein is CASSSTGTAYEQYF.